These 25 T cell receptor beta chains were all obtained from the same sample, sequenced in a study of blood T cell repertoires in COVID-19. The data were produced by immunoSEQ multiplex PCR, yet TCRdb's version contains in-frame clones alone and is incomplete. The data hold a few hundred thousand clones, with approximately 86% observed a single time. Material: PBMCs or T cells enriched from blood (not recorded which). The receptors were sampled from a young woman who had been exposed to COVID-19.

The V gene is TRBV3-1 (or the pseudogene TRBV3-2), the J gene TRBJ2-1, with 7 bases that match TRBD2. The CDR3 spans 13 residues. Unmatched junction bases numbered 4, after V lost 0 bases and J lost 11 bases. The germline V gene has CDR1 LGHDT and CDR2 YNNKEL (reference sequence). The CDR3 region is CASSQDEGLQQFF. Written as DNA, the CDR3 is TGTGCCAGCAGCCAAGATGAGGGACTACAGCAGTTCTTC.

The J gene is TRBJ1-2, the V gene TRBV4-2, with 7 positions matching TRBD1. V shed 0 bases and J 4 bases; nucleotides not matched to a gene: 5. CDR1 LGHNA and CDR2 YNFKEQ come from the germline V gene. The CDR3 runs 15 residues. The CDR3 sequence: CASSQDDRTGYGYTF. The CDR3 DNA sequence: TGTGCCAGCAGCCAAGACGACCGGACAGGCTATGGCTACACCTTC.

This clone has only a few counts. This chain links TRBV5-6 with TRBJ2-2, with 8 nucleotides matching TRBD1. From germline, CDR1 is SGHDT and CDR2 YYEEEE. The CDR3 length is 15 residues. V was clipped by 8 bases and J by 4 bases; unmatched bases: 10. CDR3 residues: CASSRPTGGTGELFF. As DNA, the CDR3 is TGTGCCAGTTCCCGCCCTACAGGGGGCACCGGGGAGCTGTTTTTT.

This chain links TRBV9 with TRBJ1-1; D is unresolved. The CDR3 sequence is 15 residues long. The V gene lost 1 base and the J gene lost 4 bases, with 14 bases spanning the gap. Per germline, CDR1 SGDLS and CDR2 YYNGEE. CDR3 sequence: CASSVSSLAGTEAFF. The DNA for the CDR3 is TGTGCCAGCAGCGTATCTTCCCTCGCGGGCACTGAAGCTTTCTTT. Full variable domain (outside the CDR3, taken from reference TRBV9 and TRBJ1-1): DSGVTQTPKHLITATGQRVTLRCSPRSGDLSVYWYQQSLDQGLQFLIQYYNGEERAKGNILERFSAQQFPDLHSELNLSSLELGDSALYFCASSVSSLAGTEAFFGQGTRLTVV.

The chain recombines TRBV27 with TRBJ1-5; 7 bases are a match to TRBD1. J was trimmed by 4 bases and V by 0 bases; bases with no gene match: 3. The germline V gene encodes CDR1 MNHEY and CDR2 SMNVEV (reference sequence). CDR3 length: 15 residues. The CDR3 loop reads CASSLSPGGNQPQHF. The CDR3, as DNA: TGTGCCAGCAGTTTATCCCCAGGGGGAAATCAGCCCCAGCATTTT.

This chain links TRBV5-1 with TRBJ2-3; TRBD2 matches 10 bases. J lost 1 base, V lost 1 base, and 3 bases had no gene match. The length of the CDR3 is 16 residues. Germline V lookup: CDR1 SGHRS, CDR2 YFSETQ. CDR3 nucleotides: TGCGCCAGCAGCTTGCGAGGGACTAGCGGCACAGATACGCAGTATTTT. This codes for CASSLRGTSGTDTQYF.

The genes are TRBV3-1 (or the pseudogene TRBV3-2) and TRBJ1-4; 7 bases map to TRBD1. The CDR3 length is 15 residues. The germline gives CDR1 LGHDT, CDR2 YNNKEL (reference sequence). The V segment lost 0 bases and the J segment 5 bases; nucleotides outside the gene matches: 3. CDR3 nucleotides: TGTGCCAGCAGCCAAGAGGGACAGCTAAATGAAAAACTGTTTTTT. Amino acid sequence: CASSQEGQLNEKLFF.

The chain recombines TRBV4-1 with TRBJ1-1; D gene ambiguous. V shed 0 bases and J shed 5 bases, with 7 bases lying between them. The CDR3 length is 13 residues. The germline V gene has CDR1 MGHRA and CDR2 YSYEKL. CDR3 DNA: TGCGCCAGCAGCCAAGATTGGAGAACTGAAGCTTTCTTT. It codes for CASSQDWRTEAFF.

The chain employs TRBV5-1 and TRBJ2-3, with 7 bases lining up with TRBD1. The CDR3 is 15 amino acids. Unmatched junction bases numbered 2, after V lost 0 bases and J lost 1 base. Germline V CDR1 and CDR2: SGHRS, YFSETQ. DNA for the CDR3: TGCGCCAGCAGCTTGGCCGGGACAGGCACAGATACGCAGTATTTT. Amino acids: CASSLAGTGTDTQYF.

The chain carries TRBV19 and TRBJ2-7; TRBD1 matches 8 bases. V trimming: 2 bases; J trimming: 6 bases; junction bases outside the gene matches: 9. The length of the CDR3 is 15 residues. CDR1 is LNHDA, CDR2 SQIVND, per germline (reference sequence). The CDR3 reads CASSISSGGAFEQYF. The CDR3 nucleotides are TGTGCCAGTAGTATATCATCAGGGGGCGCGTTCGAGCAGTACTTC.

This chain connects TRBV10-1 to TRBJ1-5; D possibly corresponds to TRBD1 (5 bases). Germline V CDR1 and CDR2: WNHNN, SYGVQD (reference sequence). This CDR3 is built from 13 residues. The V end was cut by 9 bases, the J end by 2 bases, with 11 bases between. CDR3: CASQGARNQPQHF. The DNA of the CDR3 is TGCGCCAGTCAAGGGGCTCGCAATCAGCCCCAGCATTTT.

The rearrangement uses TRBV25-1 and TRBJ1-1; D is perhaps TRBD1 (5 bases). The CDR3 spans 14 residues. The V gene lost 4 bases and the J gene lost 0 bases, with 9 bases spanning the gap. CDR1 and CDR2 (germline): MGHDK, SYGVNS. The CDR3 reads CASSVARVNTEAFF. The CDR3 nucleotides read TGTGCCAGCAGTGTTGCCAGGGTGAACACTGAAGCTTTCTTT.

The chain combines TRBV27 with TRBJ1-3; 8 nucleotides agree with TRBD1. The CDR3 has 16 amino acids. V was pared by 6 bases and J by 0 bases, with 7 bases of the junction left unmatched. Looked up from germline, CDR1 is MNHEY and CDR2 is SMNVEV (reference sequence). The chain's CDR3 is CASRPGQGHSGNTIYF. The CDR3 DNA sequence: TGTGCCAGCAGGCCCGGACAGGGCCACTCTGGAAACACCATATATTTT.

The chain carries TRBV13 and TRBJ2-1; 9 bases map to TRBD1. The germline V gene has CDR1 PRHDT and CDR2 FYEKMQ (reference sequence). CDR3 size: 15 residues. With 3 bases clipped from V and 5 bases from J, the junction kept 5 bases outside the gene matches. Written as DNA, the CDR3 is TGTGCCAGCAGCTTCCGGGACAGGGAGGACAATGAGCAGTTCTTC. This codes for CASSFRDREDNEQFF.

A single count supports this clone. The chain is built from TRBV9 and TRBJ1-2, with unresolved D. CDR3 length: 11 amino acids. CDR1 is SGDLS, CDR2 YYNGEE, per germline. With 3 bases removed from V and 9 bases from J, the gap between germline ends came to 9 bases. CDR3 loop: CASSDRQSYTF. In nucleotides, the CDR3 is TGTGCCAGCAGCGACCGACAAAGCTACACCTTC.

The CDR3 sequence is CASSDRQGARTGELFF. CDR3 sequence (DNA): TGTGCCAGCAGCGATAGACAGGGGGCGCGAACCGGGGAGCTGTTTTTT. The chain links TRBV9 to TRBJ2-2; 10 bases match TRBD1. After removal of 3 bases from V and 5 bases from J, the junction contained 7 bases not matched to a gene. Germline V gives CDR1 SGDLS, CDR2 YYNGEE. The CDR3 sequence is 16 residues long.

This chain connects TRBV27 to TRBJ2-7; tentatively, D is TRBD2 (6 bases). This CDR3 has 17 residues. Between the trimmed V and J ends, which lost 3 bases and 2 bases, there was a span of 20 bases. CDR1 and CDR2 from the germline V gene are MNHEY and SMNVEV (reference sequence). CDR3 sequence (DNA): TGTGCCAGCAGTTTTATATATGCGGAGGGAAGTGCCTACGAGCAGTACTTC. Encoded protein: CASSFIYAEGSAYEQYF.

The chain couples TRBV5-4 to TRBJ1-1, with 7 bases matching TRBD1. Unmatched junction bases numbered 14, after V lost 0 bases and J lost 6 bases. Germline V gives CDR1 SGHNT, CDR2 YYREEE (reference sequence). The CDR3 contains 17 residues. Here the CDR3 reads CASSLEVELLRGPEAFF. The CDR3 DNA reads TGTGCCAGCAGCTTGGAGGTGGAACTTCTAAGGGGGCCTGAAGCTTTCTTT.

V gene TRBV6-5 combines with J gene TRBJ1-1, with a tentative D call TRBD1 (5 bases). The CDR3 loop spans 16 amino acids. The V gene's germline CDR1 is MNHEY and CDR2 SVGAGI. V lost 2 bases and J 0 bases, leaving 13 bases between the germline ends. CDR3 DNA sequence: TGTGCCAGCAGTTACAGTACAGGAGAGATGAACACTGAAGCTTTCTTT. Its translation: CASSYSTGEMNTEAFF.

The rearrangement links TRBV5-5 to TRBJ1-1, with D uncertain. V was clipped by 4 bases and J by 5 bases, with 9 bases between them. The CDR3 is 12 amino acids. The germline CDR1 and CDR2 sequences are SGHKS and YYEKEE (reference sequence). The CDR3 region is CASSLISTEAFF. CDR3 sequence (DNA): TGTGCCAGCAGCCTAATTTCTACTGAAGCTTTCTTT.

The table lists this clone with a count of one. The chain links TRBV11-2 to TRBJ1-2, with a weak D call TRBD1 (5 bases). Trimming cost V 4 bases and J 4 bases, with 13 bases left between them. The CDR3 sequence is 14 residues long. Germline V gives CDR1 SGHAT, CDR2 FQNNGV. The CDR3 sequence: CASSYGRGPYGYTF. Written as DNA, the CDR3 is TGTGCCAGCAGCTACGGAAGGGGTCCCTATGGCTACACCTTC.

The chain joins TRBV10-2 to TRBJ2-1, with D unresolved. Germline V gives CDR1 WSHSY, CDR2 SAAADI. The CDR3 length is 12 residues. The germline V and J ends were trimmed by 7 bases and 9 bases, with 13 bases remaining between them. The CDR3 reads CASTQRSSEQFF. The CDR3 region has the DNA TGCGCCAGCACCCAACGGTCTAGTGAGCAGTTCTTC.

V and J are TRBV6-6 and TRBJ1-2; 7 positions match TRBD1. The CDR3 is 14 residues long. The V gene's germline CDR1 is MNHNY and CDR2 SVGAGI (reference sequence). The V segment lost 7 bases and the J segment 2 bases; nucleotides outside the gene matches: 7. As DNA, the CDR3 is TGTGCCAGCAAGGGGGCAGGGACCAACTATGGCTACACCTTC. Its protein product is CASKGAGTNYGYTF.

The rearrangement links TRBV9 to TRBJ2-2; the match to TRBD1 covers 10 bases. Losses at the gene ends were 1 base for V and 4 bases for J; bases not matched to a gene: 7. This CDR3 comprises 17 residues. The germline V gene encodes CDR1 SGDLS and CDR2 YYNGEE. DNA of the CDR3: TGTGCCAGCAGCGTAAGGTCTGGGACAGGGGTCACCGGGGAGCTGTTTTTT. It specifies CASSVRSGTGVTGELFF.

The chain has TRBV20-1 and TRBJ2-3; D is possibly TRBD1 (5 bases). CDR1 and CDR2 from the germline V gene are DFQATT and SNEGSKA (reference sequence). V was clipped by 4 bases and J by 14 bases, with 16 bases between them. The length of the CDR3 is 11 residues. The CDR3 loop is CSAKWWGRPYF. CDR3 DNA sequence: TGCAGTGCTAAGTGGTGGGGCCGGCCGTATTTT.